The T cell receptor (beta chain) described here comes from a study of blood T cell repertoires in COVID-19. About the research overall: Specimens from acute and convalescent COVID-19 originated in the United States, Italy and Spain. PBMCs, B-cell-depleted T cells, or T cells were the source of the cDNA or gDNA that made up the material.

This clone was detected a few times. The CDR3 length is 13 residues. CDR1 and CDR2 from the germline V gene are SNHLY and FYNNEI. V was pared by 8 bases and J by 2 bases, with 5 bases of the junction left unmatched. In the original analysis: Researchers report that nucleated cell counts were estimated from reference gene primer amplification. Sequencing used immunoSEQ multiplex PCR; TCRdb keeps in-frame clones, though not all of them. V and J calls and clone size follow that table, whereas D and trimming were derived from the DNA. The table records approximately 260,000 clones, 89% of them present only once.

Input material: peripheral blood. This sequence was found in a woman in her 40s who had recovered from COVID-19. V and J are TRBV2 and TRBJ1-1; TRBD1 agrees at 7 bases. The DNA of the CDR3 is TGTGCCAGCGGCCGACAGGGCAACACTGAAGCTTTCTTT. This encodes CASGRQGNTEAFF. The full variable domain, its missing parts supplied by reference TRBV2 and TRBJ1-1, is EPEVTQTPSHQVTQMGQEVILRCVPISNHLYFYWYRQILGQKVEFLVSFYNNEISEKSEIFDDQFSVERPDGSNFTLKIRSTKLEDSAMYFCASGRQGNTEAFFGQGTRLTVV.